The next 8 T cell receptor beta chains were all read from a single sample in a study of T cells in Graves' hyperthyroidism and ophthalmopathy. Amplified TCR beta CDR3 regions derived from RNA transcripts. Carried out on the TCR CDR3, a first-round RT-PCR used the HTBI primer set. TCRdb used MiXCR to reprocess the multiplex PCR reads, holding one entry per CDR3 protein. The sample has hundreds of thousands of distinct CDR3 sequences; less than 25% are singletons. Sequenced input: blood. These receptors were obtained from a young man with Graves' ophthalmopathy.

The chain carries TRBV7-3 and TRBJ2-1; D perhaps matches TRBD1 (6 bases). Trimming shortened V by 4 bases and J by 15 bases, and 19 bases separated the two germline ends. CDR1 SGHTA and CDR2 FQGTGA come from the germline V gene. The CDR3 has 13 amino acids. Here the CDR3 DNA reads TGTGCCAGCAGCTCAGAAACAGGGATGATACCGTTCTTC. It yields the protein CASSSETGMIPFF.

V usage is TRBV4-2 and J usage is TRBJ2-7, with TRBD1 identical over 10 bases. After removal of 1 base from V and 5 bases from J, the junction contained 11 bases not matched to a gene. CDR3 length: 17 amino acids. Germline CDR1 and CDR2: LGHNA and YNFKEQ. For the CDR3, the DNA is TGTGCCAGCAGCCAAGTTTATACCGGGACAGGGGCCCACGAGCAGTACTTC. Protein product: CASSQVYTGTGAHEQYF.

This clonotype has ten or more counts. The rearrangement joins TRBV27 to TRBJ2-5; D gene uncertain. This CDR3 has 13 amino acids. Per the germline V gene, CDR1 is MNHEY and CDR2 is SMNVEV (reference sequence). V dropped 4 bases and J dropped 0 bases, with 6 bases sitting between them. CDR3 amino acids: CASSSQYQETQYF. In DNA, the CDR3 is TGTGCCAGCAGTTCCCAGTACCAAGAGACCCAGTACTTC.

The chain recombines TRBV7-2 with TRBJ2-5; TRBD2 is a possible D gene (6 bases). Per germline, CDR1 SGHTA and CDR2 FQGNSA. The V and J ends lost 2 bases and 2 bases respectively, with 15 bases between them. This CDR3 has 16 amino acids. CDR3 in amino acids: CASSLMEGTLQETQYF. The CDR3 bases are TGTGCCAGCAGCTTAATGGAGGGGACGCTGCAAGAGACCCAGTACTTC.

The chain recombines TRBV24-1 with TRBJ2-2, with 7 bases aligning to TRBD1. Per germline, CDR1 KGHDR and CDR2 SFDVKD. The CDR3 totals 14 residues. J lost 1 base, V lost 12 bases, and 7 bases had no gene match. The CDR3 here is CASSGQLNTGELFF. The CDR3 DNA follows: TGTGCCTCCTCGGGACAGTTGAACACCGGGGAGCTGTTTTTT.

The chain couples TRBV3-1 to TRBJ2-5; D assignment may be TRBD1 or TRBD2 (5 bases each). This CDR3 is built from 15 residues. In germline, CDR1 is LGHDT, CDR2 YNNKEL (reference sequence). V was pared by 5 bases and J by 0 bases, with 13 bases between. This CDR3 is CASSKRGTYQETQYF. Here the CDR3 DNA reads TGTGCCAGCAGCAAAAGAGGGACGTACCAAGAGACCCAGTACTTC.

CDR3 in amino acids: CASSYDRGSLGGYTF. CDR3 sequence (DNA): TGCGCCAGCAGCTATGACAGGGGATCATTGGGAGGCTACACCTTC. V is TRBV5-1 and J is TRBJ1-2; 8 bases are a match to TRBD1. CDR1 and CDR2 (germline): SGHRS, YFSETQ. The CDR3 is made up of 15 amino acids. V dropped 3 bases and J dropped 8; count of bases not matched to a gene: 12.

This clonotype was counted only a few times. The rearrangement joins TRBV6-1 to TRBJ1-6; 9 bases map to TRBD1. The CDR3 covers 14 residues. CDR1 and CDR2 (germline): MNHNS, SASEGT. The V gene end was trimmed by 10 bases and the J gene end by 5 bases; junction bases not matched to a gene: 6. CDR3 DNA: TGTGCCACCCTGGACAGGGGCGATAATTCACCCCTCCACTTT. Translating it yields CATLDRGDNSPLHF.